This T cell receptor beta chain was profiled in a study of blood T cell repertoires in COVID-19. Profiling relied on immunoSEQ multiplex PCR, and the TCRdb table lists in-frame clones only, not all of them. Seen here are approximately 70,000 clones, around 66% observed once, and the top ten hold approximately 50%. Germline CDR1 is SGHTA and CDR2 is FQGTGA. Trimming shortened V by 1 base and J by 4 bases, and 14 bases separated the two germline ends. This CDR3 comprises 15 residues. V and J are TRBV7-3 and TRBJ2-7, with D perhaps TRBD1 (6 bases). The sequenced material came from PBMCs or T cells enriched from blood (not recorded which). This TCR came from a woman aged 60 to 75 who had been exposed to COVID-19. The CDR3 sequence is CASSLMVGQSYEQYF. In DNA, the CDR3 is TGTGCCAGCAGCTTAATGGTAGGACAGTCTTACGAGCAGTACTTC.